This TCR beta chain was retrieved from a study of CD8 T cells in Susac syndrome. In the case of this clonotype: The antigen is undetermined.

Reverse transcription of about 0.5 to 1 ug RNA was performed with random hexamers. TCRdb fed the immunoSEQ multiplex PCR reads into MiXCR, producing one record per CDR3 protein. The table records roughly 28,000 distinct CDR3 sequences, 94% of them present only once. Whole-study results and caveats: By the study's own acknowledgment, its TCR sequencing and HLA analysis included relatively few individuals.

The V end was cut by 0 bases, the J end by 3 bases, with 9 bases between. This CDR3 is built from 14 residues. Germline assignment: CDR1 MNHEY and CDR2 SVGEGT. Sequencing targeted TCR beta in T cells from blood (CD8+ and CD4+). The sequenced material came from CD8+ T cells from PBMCs. The chain joins TRBV6-2 or TRBV6-3 to TRBJ2-7; D is unresolved. This clonotype was obtained from a human donor in good health. In DNA form, the CDR3 reads TGTGCCAGCAGTTACTCATTCGAAAACTACGAGCAGTACTTC. It translates to CASSYSFENYEQYF.